A selection of T cell receptor beta chains follows, all from one sample in a study of blood T cell repertoires in COVID-19. Generated by immunoSEQ multiplex PCR, the TCRdb table keeps only in-frame clones and is missing some. Of 200,000 to 250,000 clones listed, roughly nine tenths are singletons. Sample: peripheral blood. The receptor set was obtained from a woman aged 18-29 years who had recovered from COVID-19. The CDR3 runs from the conserved cysteine through the conserved F or W. The order of the fields is J gene, clone size, D gene, V gene, CDR3 protein, CDR3 DNA. D genes are given only for firm matches. Some rows mark clone size as missing; the rest say once, few, many or name a class of expanded clone.

TRBJ2-5	.	TRBD1	TRBV5-1	CASSSGTGWGETQYF	TGCGCCAGCAGCTCCGGGACAGGGTGGGGGGAGACCCAGTACTTC
TRBJ2-1	.	TRBD2	TRBV4-3	CASSQEWVAGYNEQFF	TGCGCCAGCAGCCAAGAGTGGGTAGCGGGATACAATGAGCAGTTCTTC
TRBJ2-7	.	.	TRBV6-2/TRBV6-3	CASSYLYRARPFNYEQYF	TGTGCCAGCAGTTACCTCTACAGGGCACGCCCTTTTAATTACGAGCAGTACTTC
TRBJ2-7	once	TRBD2	TRBV7-6	CASSPGAGPTYEQYF	TGTGCCAGCAGCCCCGGAGCGGGACCCACCTACGAGCAGTACTTC
TRBJ2-6	.	.	TRBV9	CASTLDFGARSSGANVLTF	TGTGCCAGCACCCTAGATTTTGGAGCACGCAGCTCTGGGGCCAACGTCCTGACTTTC
TRBJ1-1	.	.	TRBV5-4	CATNLRTGNTEAFF	TGTGCCACCAATCTGAGAACAGGGAACACTGAAGCTTTCTTT
TRBJ2-1	.	TRBD2	TRBV5-1	CASSLGLAGYNEQFF	TGCGCCAGCAGCTTGGGACTAGCGGGGTACAATGAGCAGTTCTTC
TRBJ1-1	.	.	TRBV6-5	CASSLPGTNTEAFF	TGTGCCAGCAGCCTACCGGGAACCAACACTGAAGCTTTCTTT
TRBJ2-1	.	TRBD1	TRBV5-4	CASSTTGGAGANEQFF	TGTGCCAGCAGCACGACAGGGGGCGCTGGGGCTAATGAGCAGTTCTTC
TRBJ2-1	.	TRBD2	TRBV15	CATSRVGGRGDNEQFF	TGTGCCACCAGCAGAGTGGGCGGGAGAGGCGACAATGAGCAGTTCTTC
TRBJ2-7	.	TRBD2	TRBV7-9	CASSRTSGEQYF	TGTGCCAGCAGCCGGACTAGCGGGGAGCAGTACTTC
TRBJ1-2	.	.	TRBV6-1	CASSEGGLRLYGYTF	TGTGCCAGCAGTGAAGGGGGGCTTCGGCTCTATGGCTACACCTTC
TRBJ2-7	.	.	TRBV6-2/TRBV6-3	CASSPPLTGYEQYF	TGTGCCAGCAGTCCCCCCCTGACAGGCTACGAGCAGTACTTC
TRBJ1-1	.	.	TRBV7-8	CASSLVTGTEAFF	TGTGCCAGCAGCTTAGTCACAGGCACTGAAGCTTTCTTT
TRBJ2-2	.	TRBD2	TRBV11-3	CASSFAGATGELFF	TGTGCCAGCAGCTTTGCGGGAGCCACCGGGGAGCTGTTTTTT
TRBJ2-7	.	.	TRBV10-3	CAISEGRLYEQYF	TGTGCCATCAGTGAGGGGAGGCTCTACGAGCAGTACTTC
TRBJ1-1	.	TRBD1	TRBV12-3/TRBV12-4	CASAQGANTEAFF	TGTGCCAGCGCACAGGGGGCGAACACTGAAGCTTTCTTT
TRBJ1-2	.	.	TRBV3-1/TRBV3-2	CASSQTQGTYGYTF	TGTGCCAGCAGCCAGACGCAGGGGACCTATGGCTACACCTTC
TRBJ1-6	.	TRBD1	TRBV2	CASREDRGYSPLHF	TGTGCCAGCAGGGAGGACAGGGGTTATTCACCCCTCCACTTT
TRBJ1-1	.	.	TRBV28	CASSLHEGTEAFF	TGTGCCAGCAGTTTACACGAGGGTACTGAAGCTTTCTTT
TRBJ2-1	.	.	TRBV25-1	CASSKGGEQFF	TGTGCCAGCAGTAAAGGGGGTGAGCAGTTCTTC
TRBJ1-2	.	.	TRBV10-3	CAISETDLYGYTF	TGTGCCATCAGCGAGACAGACCTCTATGGCTACACCTTC
TRBJ2-5	.	.	TRBV25-1	CASSEGRGPDQNETQYF	TGTGCCAGCAGTGAAGGAAGGGGTCCAGACCAAAACGAGACCCAGTACTTC
TRBJ1-2	.	.	TRBV28	CASTLPGRSLGGYTF	TGTGCCAGCACCCTCCCCGGGAGGTCATTAGGTGGCTACACCTTC
TRBJ1-5	.	.	TRBV7-2	CASSPFEWSSNQPQHF	TGTGCCAGCAGCCCCTTTGAATGGAGTAGCAATCAGCCCCAGCATTTT
TRBJ2-1	.	.	TRBV7-2	CASSLTREFNEQFF	TGTGCCAGCAGCTTAACTCGGGAGTTCAATGAGCAGTTCTTC
TRBJ2-7	.	.	TRBV11-1	CASSFRTGTNYEQYF	TGTGCCAGCAGCTTCAGGACAGGGACTAACTACGAGCAGTACTTC
TRBJ2-3	.	TRBD2	TRBV6-1	CASSEVTTSGSRGDTQYF	TGTGCCAGCAGTGAAGTAACGACTAGCGGGAGTCGTGGAGATACGCAGTATTTT
TRBJ2-2	.	TRBD2	TRBV5-1	CASRRREGGGELFF	TGCGCCAGCAGAAGGCGGGAGGGCGGCGGGGAGCTGTTTTTT
TRBJ2-1	many	TRBD1	TRBV19	CATTDREWSYNEQFF	TGTGCCACCACCGACAGGGAGTGGTCCTACAATGAGCAGTTCTTC
TRBJ1-1	.	.	TRBV27	CASSPGGWDTEAFF	TGTGCCAGCAGCCCCGGGGGTTGGGACACTGAAGCTTTCTTT
TRBJ1-1	.	.	TRBV6-5	CASSYNLGVNTEAFF	TGTGCCAGCAGTTACAACCTGGGAGTAAACACTGAAGCTTTCTTT
TRBJ2-1	.	.	TRBV7-3	CASSLTVAHNEQFF	TGTGCCAGCAGCTTAACGGTGGCTCACAATGAGCAGTTCTTC
TRBJ1-1	.	.	TRBV30	CASGQQNTEAFF	TGTGCCTCCGGACAGCAGAACACTGAAGCTTTCTTT
TRBJ1-1	.	TRBD1	TRBV11-2	CASSLDTQGIRGTEAFF	TGTGCCAGCAGCTTAGATACACAGGGGATACGGGGCACTGAAGCTTTCTTT
TRBJ2-1	.	.	TRBV7-3	CASSLSDNEQFF	TGTGCCAGCAGCTTAAGCGACAATGAGCAGTTCTTC
TRBJ2-7	once	.	TRBV5-1	CASSPSPSREQYF	TGCGCCAGCAGCCCGTCCCCCTCCCGCGAGCAGTACTTC
TRBJ1-2	few	.	TRBV6-2/TRBV6-3	CASSLPGTNYGYTF	TGTGCCAGCAGTCTCCCCGGGACAAACTATGGCTACACCTTC
TRBJ2-7	.	TRBD1	TRBV29-1	CSADRDRGGEQYF	TGCAGCGCCGACCGGGACAGGGGTGGCGAGCAGTACTTC
TRBJ1-2	.	TRBD1	TRBV3-1/TRBV3-2	CASSAQGAKYGYTF	TGTGCCAGCAGCGCCCAGGGGGCTAAGTATGGCTACACCTTC
TRBJ2-1	once	TRBD2	TRBV13	CASSPLRTGTSFYNEQFF	TGTGCCAGCAGCCCCCTCCGGACCGGGACTAGTTTCTACAATGAGCAGTTCTTC
TRBJ2-7	.	TRBD2	TRBV30	CSSGSNYEQYF	TGTTCCAGCGGGAGTAACTACGAGCAGTACTTC
TRBJ2-7	.	TRBD2	TRBV27	CASFPFGREGYEQYF	TGTGCCAGCTTTCCTTTTGGCAGGGAGGGCTACGAGCAGTACTTC
TRBJ1-6	few	.	TRBV19	CASSEQGLSPLHF	TGTGCCAGTAGTGAGCAGGGTCTTTCACCCCTCCACTTT
TRBJ2-2	.	.	TRBV9	CASSAPGSAGELFF	TGTGCCAGCAGCGCGCCAGGGTCGGCCGGGGAGCTGTTTTTT
TRBJ2-7	.	TRBD2	TRBV7-2	CASSPRAGGSYEQYF	TGTGCCAGCAGCCCACGAGCGGGAGGATCCTACGAGCAGTACTTC
TRBJ2-3	.	TRBD2	TRBV4-3	CASSQEGGEGSDTQYF	TGCGCCAGCAGCCAAGAGGGGGGGGAGGGATCGGATACGCAGTATTTT
TRBJ1-1	.	.	TRBV18	CASDRGGGEVMNTEAFF	TGTGCCAGCGACCGGGGAGGGGGAGAAGTAATGAACACTGAAGCTTTCTTT
TRBJ1-2	.	.	TRBV13	CASSSQETLNYGYTF	TGTGCCAGCAGCTCACAGGAAACCTTAAACTATGGCTACACCTTC
TRBJ1-3	.	TRBD1	TRBV10-3	CAISAAGTGRRGGNTIYF	TGTGCCATCAGTGCAGCCGGGACAGGGAGAAGGGGTGGAAACACCATATATTTT
TRBJ1-5	.	.	TRBV13	CASSSSHNSNQPQHF	TGTGCCAGCAGCTCGTCACACAATAGCAATCAGCCCCAGCATTTT
TRBJ1-1	.	.	TRBV4-3	CASSQDLVSFEAFF	TGCGCCAGCAGCCAAGATCTAGTGTCGTTTGAGGCTTTCTTT
TRBJ2-7	.	TRBD1	TRBV6-2/TRBV6-3	CASSYKDRVPLYEQYF	TGTGCCAGCAGTTACAAGGACAGGGTCCCCCTCTACGAGCAGTACTTC
TRBJ1-2	.	.	TRBV28	CASIRGQSTNYGYTF	TGTGCCAGCATAAGAGGACAGTCCACTAACTATGGCTACACCTTC
TRBJ1-5	.	.	TRBV7-2	CASSTEAPRSNQPQHF	TGTGCCAGCAGCACCGAGGCCCCGCGTAGCAATCAGCCCCAGCATTTT
TRBJ2-2	.	TRBD2	TRBV5-1	CASSLTSGYTGELFF	TGCGCCAGCAGCTTGACTAGCGGCTACACCGGGGAGCTGTTTTTT
TRBJ2-5	.	TRBD2	TRBV6-2/TRBV6-3	CASSNPGLAHF	TGTGCCAGCAGTAACCCGGGACTAGCACACTTC
TRBJ1-1	once	.	TRBV7-8	CASTQEGADTEAFF	TGTGCCAGCACCCAGGAAGGGGCCGACACTGAAGCTTTCTTT
TRBJ2-7	.	.	TRBV24-1	CATSDSRGRDPYEQYF	TGTGCCACCAGTGATTCCCGAGGGCGGGATCCGTACGAGCAGTACTTC
TRBJ1-4	few	TRBD1	TRBV25-1	CASSATTGVVEKLFF	TGTGCCAGCAGTGCGACGACAGGGGTTGTTGAAAAACTGTTTTTT